A single sample is the source of the 12 T cell receptor beta chains below, sequenced in a study of blood T cell repertoires in COVID-19. Using immunoSEQ multiplex PCR, the repertoire was profiled, and TCRdb retains in-frame clones only, with some absent. The profile shows about 130,000 clones, roughly three quarters of them singletons. The sequenced sample was peripheral blood. The receptor source for this set is a man aged 80 or over with acute or convalescent COVID-19.

V is TRBV7-2 and J is TRBJ2-1, with 10 bases aligning to TRBD2. V gave up 2 bases and J gave up 6 bases; unmatched junction bases: 10. Germline V gene lookup returns CDR1 SGHTA and CDR2 FQGNSA. There are 17 residues in the CDR3. CDR3 DNA sequence: TGTGCCAGCAGCTTATCCCGGAGCGGGGGGGAGGGCAATGAGCAGTTCTTC. Translating it yields CASSLSRSGGEGNEQFF. The full variable domain, rest sourced from reference TRBV7-2 and TRBJ2-1, is GAGVSQSPSNKVTEKGKDVELRCDPISGHTALYWYRQSLGQGLEFLIYFQGNSAPDKSGLPSDRFSAERTGGSVSTLTIQRTQQEDSAVYLCASSLSRSGGEGNEQFFGPGTRLTVL.

The gene calls are TRBV28 and TRBJ2-6; unclear D gene. This CDR3 spans 14 amino acids. V was clipped by 5 bases and J by 0 bases, with 5 bases between them. Germline CDR1 is MDHEN and CDR2 is SYDVKM. DNA for the CDR3: TGTGCCAGCAGTAGCACCTCTGGGGCCAACGTCCTGACTTTC. Translating it yields CASSSTSGANVLTF.

CDR3 in amino acids: CATSRGLTYEQYF. The CDR3 DNA reads as TGTGCCACCAGCAGGGGACTTACCTACGAGCAGTACTTC. This chain uses TRBV15 with TRBJ2-7, with a weak D call TRBD2 (6 bases). The CDR3 covers 13 residues. Germline V gene lookup returns CDR1 LNHNV and CDR2 YYDKDF (reference sequence). The germline V and J ends were trimmed by 3 bases and 2 bases, with 8 bases remaining between them.

The chain is built from TRBV5-4 and TRBJ2-7; TRBD1 is a possible D gene (5 bases). Germline V gene sequence: CDR1 SGHNT, CDR2 YYREEE (reference sequence). V shed 3 bases and J shed 5 bases, with 21 bases lying between them. This CDR3 contains 16 residues. CDR3 bases: TGTGCCAGCAGCTCCAAGGCAGGGCCCCTAGGCAACGAGCAGTACTTC. Translation gives CASSSKAGPLGNEQYF.

CDR3 loop: CASRPLDSAYEQYF. The CDR3 DNA sequence: TGTGCCAGCAGGCCGCTCGACAGTGCCTACGAGCAGTACTTC. This rearrangement joins TRBV2 to TRBJ2-7, with D perhaps matching TRBD1 (5 bases). V lost 6 bases, J lost 2 bases, and 14 bases lay in between. The CDR3 spans 14 residues. The germline CDR1 and CDR2 sequences are SNHLY and FYNNEI.

The V gene is TRBV5-1, the J gene TRBJ2-2; weak D call: TRBD1 (6 bases). Germline V CDR1 and CDR2: SGHRS, YFSETQ. The CDR3 is 15 residues long. V was clipped by 5 bases and J by 5 bases, with 16 bases between them. CDR3 amino acids: CASSPRDTGTGELFF. As DNA, the CDR3 is TGCGCCAGCAGTCCACGGGACACGGGAACCGGGGAGCTGTTTTTT.

The gene calls are TRBV5-5 and TRBJ2-5, with 11 bases identical to TRBD2. With V trimmed by 4 bases and J by 4 bases, 18 bases remained unmatched. Germline loops: CDR1 SGHKS, CDR2 YYEKEE (reference sequence). The CDR3 contains 19 residues. In nucleotides, the CDR3 is TGTGCCAGCAGCCCGAAGATAGCGGCTAGCGGGGGGCCAGCAGAGACCCAGTACTTC. Translated: CASSPKIAASGGPAETQYF. Looking up the rest from reference TRBV5-5 and TRBJ2-5 gives the full variable domain: DAGVTQSPTHLIKTRGQQVTLRCSPISGHKSVSWYQQVLGQGPQFIFQYYEKEERGRGNFPDRFSARQFPNYSSELNVNALLLGDSALYLCASSPKIAASGGPAETQYFGPGTRLLVL.

The V gene is TRBV27, the J gene TRBJ2-3; 9 bases agree with TRBD1. The CDR3 is 15 amino acids. The junction had 14 bases not matched to a gene; V was cut back by 6 bases and J by 10 bases. Looked up from germline, CDR1 is MNHEY and CDR2 is SMNVEV (reference sequence). The CDR3 loop reads CASRKTGGAGSAQYF. DNA for the CDR3: TGTGCCAGCAGAAAGACAGGGGGGGCGGGATCGGCGCAGTATTTT.

The chain recombines TRBV19 with TRBJ1-5; 7 bases fit TRBD1. Germline V gene data show CDR1 as LNHDA and CDR2 as SQIVND (reference sequence). The trim removed 4 bases at V and 0 bases at J, leaving 9 bases unmatched. This CDR3 is 17 amino acids long. The CDR3 region is CASSTLGQPYSNQPQHF. CDR3 in DNA: TGTGCCAGTAGTACTCTGGGACAGCCGTATAGCAATCAGCCCCAGCATTTT.

The V and J genes are TRBV5-6 and TRBJ2-7; TRBD1 agrees at 8 bases. This CDR3 spans 15 amino acids. Germline assignment: CDR1 SGHDT and CDR2 YYEEEE. V trimming: 4 bases; J trimming: 2 bases; junction bases outside the gene matches: 8. CDR3: CASSARDRSAYEQYF. For the CDR3, the DNA is TGTGCCAGCAGCGCCCGGGACAGGTCAGCCTACGAGCAGTACTTC.

The rearrangement uses TRBV5-1 and TRBJ2-5; maybe TRBD2 (5 bases). V was clipped by 0 bases and J by 5 bases, with 11 bases between them. CDR1 and CDR2 from the germline V gene are SGHRS and YFSETQ. The CDR3 runs 14 residues. CDR3 in DNA: TGCGCCAGCAGCTTGGTTACTAGGCAGGAGACCCAGTACTTC. Translated, it gives CASSLVTRQETQYF.

The chain uses TRBV6-5 and TRBJ2-7; D is perhaps TRBD1 (5 bases). CDR1 MNHEY and CDR2 SVGAGI come from the germline V gene. Between the trimmed V and J ends, which lost 0 bases and 7 bases, there was a span of 13 bases. CDR3 length: 14 amino acids. CDR3: CASSYSGHRSEQYF. CDR3 in DNA: TGTGCCAGCAGTTACTCGGGGCACCGATCAGAGCAGTACTTC.